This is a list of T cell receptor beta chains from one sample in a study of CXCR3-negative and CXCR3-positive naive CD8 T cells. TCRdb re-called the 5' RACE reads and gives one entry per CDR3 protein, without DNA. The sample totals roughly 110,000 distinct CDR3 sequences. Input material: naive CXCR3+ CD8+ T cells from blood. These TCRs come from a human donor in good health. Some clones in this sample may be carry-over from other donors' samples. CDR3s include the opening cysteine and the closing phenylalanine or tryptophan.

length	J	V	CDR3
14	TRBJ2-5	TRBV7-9	CASSSSGVQETQYF
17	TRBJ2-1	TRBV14	CASSQDLGRGVNNEQFF
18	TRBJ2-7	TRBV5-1	CASSLAPLAGVSSGEQYF
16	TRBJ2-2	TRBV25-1	CASSDHGSQNTGELFF
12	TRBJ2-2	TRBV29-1	CSVTGNTGELFF
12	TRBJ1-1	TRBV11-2	CASSTDTAEAFF
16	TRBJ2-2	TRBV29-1	CSVEGWGGLNTGELFF
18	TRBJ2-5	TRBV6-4	CASSDSSPGSQGGETQYF
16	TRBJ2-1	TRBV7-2	CASSLTKISSYNEQFF
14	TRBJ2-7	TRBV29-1	CSVEGRDRGYEQYF
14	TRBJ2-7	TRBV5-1	CASSWTGGTYEQYF
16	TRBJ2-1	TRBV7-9	CASTPPGGSSYNEQFF
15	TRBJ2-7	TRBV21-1	CASDPGGQGAYEQYF
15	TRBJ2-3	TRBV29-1	CSATRQGAPTDTQYF
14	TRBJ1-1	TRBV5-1	CASSLSGVGTEAFF
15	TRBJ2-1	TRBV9	CASSASGVSYNEQFF
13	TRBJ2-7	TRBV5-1	CASSLVVRNEQYF
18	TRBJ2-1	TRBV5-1	CASSLETLGGAPYNEQFF
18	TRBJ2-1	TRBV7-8	CASSLVFRGPTSYNEQFF
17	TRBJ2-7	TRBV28	CASSLLPGRFAPDEQYF
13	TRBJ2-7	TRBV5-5	CASSWLEVYEQYF
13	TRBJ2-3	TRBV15	CATSRGQPDTQYF
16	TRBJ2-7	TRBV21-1	CASSKGSRGRMCEQYF
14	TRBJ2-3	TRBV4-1	CASSPPTETDTQYF
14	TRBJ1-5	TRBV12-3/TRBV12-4	CASSRDHSNQPQHF
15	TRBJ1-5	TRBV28	CASSLWGTGNQPQHF
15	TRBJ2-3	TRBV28	CASTPGVSSTDTQYF
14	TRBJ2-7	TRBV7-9	CASSSPGTGNEQYF